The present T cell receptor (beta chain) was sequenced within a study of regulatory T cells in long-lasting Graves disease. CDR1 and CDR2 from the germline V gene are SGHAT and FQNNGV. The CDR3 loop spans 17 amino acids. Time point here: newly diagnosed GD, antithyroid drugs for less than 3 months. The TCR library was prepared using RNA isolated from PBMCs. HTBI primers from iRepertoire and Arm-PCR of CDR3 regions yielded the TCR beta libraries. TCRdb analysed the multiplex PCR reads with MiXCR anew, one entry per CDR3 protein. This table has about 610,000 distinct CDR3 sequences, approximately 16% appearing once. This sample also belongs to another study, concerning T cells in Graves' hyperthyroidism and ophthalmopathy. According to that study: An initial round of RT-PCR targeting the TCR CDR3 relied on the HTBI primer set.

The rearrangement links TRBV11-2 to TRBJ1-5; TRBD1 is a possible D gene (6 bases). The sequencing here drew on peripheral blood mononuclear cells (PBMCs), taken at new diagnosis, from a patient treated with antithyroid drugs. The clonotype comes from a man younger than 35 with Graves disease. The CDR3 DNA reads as TGTGCTTCCGACCGGGACAAGGGCCTTTTCCGCAATCAGCCCCAGCATTTT. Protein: CASDRDKGLFRNQPQHF.